This TCR beta chain was captured in a study of blood T cell repertoires in COVID-19. Patients in Seattle were enrolled during active infection, then followed longitudinally. Original methodology: Reference gene primer amplification gave estimated nucleated cell counts. Measured with immunoSEQ multiplex PCR; TCRdb has only the in-frame clones, and not every one. The DNA gave D and trimming, while V, J and clone size come from that table. The profile shows 75,000 to 95,000 clones, roughly 70% of them singletons. The CDR3 consists of 15 residues. CDR1 MNHEY and CDR2 SVGEGT come from the germline V gene. Trimming cost V 6 bases and J 8 bases, with 19 bases left between them.

This chain uses TRBV6-2 or TRBV6-3 with TRBJ1-4; D is perhaps TRBD1 (6 bases). Sequencing was performed on peripheral blood. This clonotype was obtained from a man in his 70s with COVID-19, enrolled during active disease. Here the CDR3 reads CASSSWGGLGEKLFF. DNA for the CDR3: TGTGCCAGCAGCTCCTGGGGGGGCTTGGGAGAAAAACTGTTTTTT.